Described below is a single TCR beta chain sequence and its context. Healthy individuals who donated bone marrow served as the donors. The data are from a study of cytomegalovirus exposure and HLA in healthy donors. Primers: 60 Vbeta forward and 13 Jbeta reverse. TCRdb keeps only in-frame clones here, not all; method: immunoSEQ multiplex PCR. Among approximately 110,000 clones, 83% were seen once, and the ten largest hold roughly 6.1%. CDR1 and CDR2 from the germline V gene are MDHEN and SYDVKM. The CDR3 has 13 amino acids. V was trimmed by 6 bases and J by 8 bases, leaving 14 bases between them. This clonotype originated in a man aged 18 to 30 in good health and CMV-seronegative. The sequencing sample was made of PBMCs. The chain uses TRBV28 and TRBJ1-5; a weak D match, TRBD1 (6 bases). The CDR3: CASRGGAGEPQHF. The CDR3 nucleotides are TGTGCCAGCAGAGGGGGGGCCGGAGAGCCCCAGCATTTT.